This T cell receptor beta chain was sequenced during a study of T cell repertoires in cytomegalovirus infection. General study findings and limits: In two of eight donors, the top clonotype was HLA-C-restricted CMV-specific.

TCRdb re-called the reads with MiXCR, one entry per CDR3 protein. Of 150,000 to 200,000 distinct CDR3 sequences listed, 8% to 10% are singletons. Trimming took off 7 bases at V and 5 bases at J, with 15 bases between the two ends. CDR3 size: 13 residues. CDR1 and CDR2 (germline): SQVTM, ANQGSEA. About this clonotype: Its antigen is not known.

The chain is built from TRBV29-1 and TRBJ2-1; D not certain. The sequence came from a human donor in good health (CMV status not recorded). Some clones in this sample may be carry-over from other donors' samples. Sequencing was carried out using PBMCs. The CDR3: CSALGQSNNEQFF. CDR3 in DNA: TGCAGCGCCCTGGGCCAGTCAAACAATGAGCAGTTCTTC.